This T cell receptor (beta chain) comes out of a study of blood T cell repertoires in COVID-19. As for the study in general: COVID-19 samples collected from the United States, Italy and Spain covered acute and convalescent phases. From T cells, B-cell-depleted T cells, or PBMCs came the material, which was cDNA or gDNA.

The CDR3 contains 16 residues. The V gene's germline CDR1 is ENHRY and CDR2 SYGVKD. Trimming removed 6 bases from V and 3 bases from J, with 17 bases in between. In the authors' methods: The assay estimated nucleated cells by amplifying reference gene primers. Sequencing was performed with immunoSEQ multiplex PCR; in TCRdb, only in-frame clones are kept and a portion is missing. V, J and clone size derive from that table, while D and trimming were established from the DNA sequence. The sample lists over 200,000 clones, 89% occurring once. The origin of this receptor is a woman in her thirties or forties with acute or convalescent COVID-19. The chain has TRBV10-3 and TRBJ2-2; weak D call: TRBD2 (5 bases). The specimen sequenced was peripheral blood. The chain's CDR3 is CAISPYRDRDTGELFF. For the CDR3, the DNA is TGTGCCATCAGCCCGTACCGGGATAGGGACACCGGGGAGCTGTTTTTT.